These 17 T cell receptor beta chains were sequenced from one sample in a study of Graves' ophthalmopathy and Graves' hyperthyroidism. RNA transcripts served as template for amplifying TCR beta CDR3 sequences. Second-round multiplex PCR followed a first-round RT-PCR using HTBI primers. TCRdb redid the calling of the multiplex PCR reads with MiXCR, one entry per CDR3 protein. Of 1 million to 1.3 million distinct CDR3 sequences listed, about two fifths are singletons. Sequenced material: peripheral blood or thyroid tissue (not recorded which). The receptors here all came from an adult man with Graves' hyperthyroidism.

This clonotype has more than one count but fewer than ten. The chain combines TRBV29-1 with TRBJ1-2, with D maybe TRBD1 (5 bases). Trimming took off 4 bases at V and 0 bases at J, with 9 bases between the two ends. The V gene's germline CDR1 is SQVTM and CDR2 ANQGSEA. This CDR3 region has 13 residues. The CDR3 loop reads CSVVGGANYGYTF. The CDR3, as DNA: TGCAGCGTTGTCGGGGGAGCTAACTATGGCTACACCTTC.

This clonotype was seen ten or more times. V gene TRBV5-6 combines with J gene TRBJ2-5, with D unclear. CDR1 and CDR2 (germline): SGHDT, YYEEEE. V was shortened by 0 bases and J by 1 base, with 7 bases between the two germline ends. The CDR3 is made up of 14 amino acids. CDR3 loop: CASSLAQLQETQYF. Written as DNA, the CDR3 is TGTGCCAGCAGCTTGGCTCAGCTCCAAGAGACCCAGTACTTC.

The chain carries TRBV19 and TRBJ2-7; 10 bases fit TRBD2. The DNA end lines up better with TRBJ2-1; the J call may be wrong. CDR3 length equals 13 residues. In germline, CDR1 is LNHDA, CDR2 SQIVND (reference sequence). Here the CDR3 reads CATSASGSLEQFF. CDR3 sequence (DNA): TGTGCCACTTCGGCTAGCGGGAGTTTAGAGCAGTTCTTC.

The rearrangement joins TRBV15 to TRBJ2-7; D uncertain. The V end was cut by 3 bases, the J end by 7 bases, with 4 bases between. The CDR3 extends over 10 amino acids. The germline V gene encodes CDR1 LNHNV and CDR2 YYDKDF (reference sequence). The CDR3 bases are TGTGCCACCAGCAGCATGGAGCAGTACTTC. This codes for CATSSMEQYF.

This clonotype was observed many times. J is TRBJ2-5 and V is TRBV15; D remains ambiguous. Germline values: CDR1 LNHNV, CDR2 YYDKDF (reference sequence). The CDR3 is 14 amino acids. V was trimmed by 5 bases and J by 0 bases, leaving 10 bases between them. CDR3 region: CATSEFPYQETQYF. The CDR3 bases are TGTGCCACCAGCGAATTCCCGTACCAAGAGACCCAGTACTTC.

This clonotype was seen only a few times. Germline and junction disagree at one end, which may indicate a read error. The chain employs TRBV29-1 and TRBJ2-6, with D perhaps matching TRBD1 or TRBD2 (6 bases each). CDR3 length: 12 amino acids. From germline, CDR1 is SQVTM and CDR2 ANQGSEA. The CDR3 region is CSVEVGGTAEAF. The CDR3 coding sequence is TGCAGCGTTGAAGTCGGGGGCACAGCTGAAGCTTTC.

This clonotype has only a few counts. This CDR3 reads CASSTEPSGRTYEQYF. The CDR3 region has the DNA TGTGCCAGCAGCACAGAACCTAGCGGGAGGACCTACGAGCAGTACTTC. The V and J genes are TRBV11-2 and TRBJ2-7, with 11 bases identical to TRBD2. Looked up from germline, CDR1 is SGHAT and CDR2 is FQNNGV. V lost 5 bases, J lost 2 bases, and 8 bases stayed unmatched. CDR3 length: 16 amino acids.

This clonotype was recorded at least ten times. CDR3 loop: CASSLRQGGTEAFF. CDR3 bases: TGTGCCAGCAGCCTAAGACAGGGGGGGACTGAAGCTTTCTTT. The chain couples TRBV7-2 to TRBJ1-1; TRBD1 aligns across 9 bases. This CDR3 comprises 14 residues. CDR1 and CDR2 from the germline V gene are SGHTA and FQGNSA. J lost 5 bases, V lost 5 bases, and 6 bases had no gene match.

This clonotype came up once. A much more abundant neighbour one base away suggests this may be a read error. As DNA, the CDR3 is TGTGCCGGCAGCGTAGGAGTTGGGGGCGCAGCCGGGGAGCTGTTTTTT. It specifies CAGSVGVGGAAGELFF. V is TRBV9 and J is TRBJ2-2, with a possible D match to TRBD1 (6 bases). CDR3 length equals 16 residues. CDR1 and CDR2 (germline): SGDLS, YYNGEE.

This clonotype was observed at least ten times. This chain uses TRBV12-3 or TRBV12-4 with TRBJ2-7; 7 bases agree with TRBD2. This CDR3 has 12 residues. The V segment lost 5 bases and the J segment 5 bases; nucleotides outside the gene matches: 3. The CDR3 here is CASSELANEQYF. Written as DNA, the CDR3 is TGTGCCAGCAGTGAACTAGCGAACGAGCAGTACTTC.

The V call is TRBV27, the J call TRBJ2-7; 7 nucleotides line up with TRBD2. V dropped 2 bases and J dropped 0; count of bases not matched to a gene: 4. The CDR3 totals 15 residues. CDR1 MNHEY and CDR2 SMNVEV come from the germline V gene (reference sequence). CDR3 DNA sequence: TGTGCCAGCAGTTTAGCTTGGGGGGGCTCCTACGAGCAGTACTTC. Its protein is CASSLAWGGSYEQYF.

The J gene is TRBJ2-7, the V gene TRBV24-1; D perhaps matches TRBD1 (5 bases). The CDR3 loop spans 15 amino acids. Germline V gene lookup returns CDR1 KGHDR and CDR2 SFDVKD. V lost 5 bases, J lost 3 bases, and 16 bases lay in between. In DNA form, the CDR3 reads TGTGCCACCAGTGCCTCAGGGAAGGGCATCTACGAGCAGTACTTC. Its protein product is CATSASGKGIYEQYF.

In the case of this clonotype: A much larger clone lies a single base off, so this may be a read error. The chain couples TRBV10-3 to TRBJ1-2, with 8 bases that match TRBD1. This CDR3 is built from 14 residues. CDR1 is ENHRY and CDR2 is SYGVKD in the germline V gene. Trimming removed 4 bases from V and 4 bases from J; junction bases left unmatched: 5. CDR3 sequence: CAISGGQAIYGYTF. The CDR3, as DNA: TGTGCCATCAGTGGGGGACAGGCAATCTATGGCTACACCTTC.

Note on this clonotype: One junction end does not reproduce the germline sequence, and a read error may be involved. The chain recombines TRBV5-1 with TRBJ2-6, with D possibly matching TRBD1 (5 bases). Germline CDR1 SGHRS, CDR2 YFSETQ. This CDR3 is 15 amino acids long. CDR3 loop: CASSYMSSGANVLAF. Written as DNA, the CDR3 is TGTGCCAGCAGTTACATGAGCTCTGGGGCCAACGTCCTGGCTTTC.

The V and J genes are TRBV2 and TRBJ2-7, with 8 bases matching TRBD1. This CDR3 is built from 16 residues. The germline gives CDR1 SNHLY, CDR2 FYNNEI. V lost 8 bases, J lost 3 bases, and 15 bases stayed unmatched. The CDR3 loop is CASVVGTGTGFYEQYF. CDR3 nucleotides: TGTGCCAGCGTAGTTGGTACCGGGACAGGTTTCTACGAGCAGTACTTC. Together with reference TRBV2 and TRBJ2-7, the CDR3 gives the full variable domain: EPEVTQTPSHQVTQMGQEVILRCVPISNHLYFYWYRQILGQKVEFLVSFYNNEISEKSEIFDDQFSVERPDGSNFTLKIRSTKLEDSAMYFCASVVGTGTGFYEQYFGPGTRLTVT.

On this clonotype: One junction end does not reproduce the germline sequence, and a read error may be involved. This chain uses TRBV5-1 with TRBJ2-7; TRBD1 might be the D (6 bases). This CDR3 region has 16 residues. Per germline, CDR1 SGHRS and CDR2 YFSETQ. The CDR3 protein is CASSPGTSLNTGELYF. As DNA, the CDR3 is TGCGCCAGCAGCCCTGGGACAAGCCTAAACACCGGGGAGCTGTACTTC. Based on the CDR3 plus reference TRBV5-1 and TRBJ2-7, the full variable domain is KAGVTQTPRYLIKTRGQQVTLSCSPISGHRSVSWYQQTPGQGLQFLFEYFSETQRNKGNFPGRFSGRQFSNSRSEMNVSTLELGDSALYLCASSPGTSLNTGELYFGPGTRLTVT.

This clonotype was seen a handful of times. DNA for the CDR3: TGTGCCAGCAGTGAAAGAATTTCAGGGAACAATTCACCCCTCCACTTT. This sequence encodes CASSERISGNNSPLHF. The chain is built from TRBV2 and TRBJ1-6; D is perhaps TRBD1 (5 bases). The CDR3 length is 16 residues. V was clipped by 2 bases and J by 7 bases, with 15 bases between them. Germline V lookup: CDR1 SNHLY, CDR2 FYNNEI. Variable domain in full (rest from reference TRBV2 and TRBJ1-6): EPEVTQTPSHQVTQMGQEVILRCVPISNHLYFYWYRQILGQKVEFLVSFYNNEISEKSEIFDDQFSVERPDGSNFTLKIRSTKLEDSAMYFCASSERISGNNSPLHFGNGTRLTVT.